A single sample gave rise to the 32 T cell receptor beta chains below, sequenced in a study of Ad26.COV2.S vaccination and SARS-CoV-2 variants. Repertoires were generated with immunoSEQ multiplex PCR, while TCRdb's copy carries only in-frame clones and drops some. Of some 320,000 clones in the sample, around 85% were seen once. Treatment meaning: around 19 received Ad26.COV2.S at low or high dose, single or two shots; 5 received placebo; per-sample allocation not given. After the first vaccine or placebo injection, samples were drawn on day 63. This material consisted of peripheral blood, taken in a trial of Ad26.COV2.S vaccine versus placebo. The origin of the receptors is a person between 18 and 65 years old who received the Ad26.COV2.S COVID-19 vaccine or a placebo.

This clone occurred once. J is TRBJ2-7 and V is TRBV12-3 or TRBV12-4; D may be TRBD1 or TRBD2 (5 bases each). This CDR3 has 13 amino acids. Trimming pared 3 bases from V and 1 base from J, leaving 7 bases between. The chain's CDR3 is CASSLGESYEQYF. Here the CDR3 DNA reads TGTGCCAGCAGTTTGGGGGAATCCTACGAGCAGTACTTC.

The chain has TRBV5-1 and TRBJ2-5; 7 nucleotides align to TRBD2. The CDR3 totals 14 residues. CDR1 is SGHRS and CDR2 is YFSETQ in the germline V gene. V was pared by 7 bases and J by 1 base, with 7 bases of the junction left unmatched. The CDR3 loop is CASRAGSVQETQYF. The DNA for the CDR3 is TGCGCCAGCCGAGCGGGGAGCGTCCAAGAGACCCAGTACTTC.

This clone occurred once. The chain combines TRBV2 with TRBJ2-4; unclear D gene. The CDR3 extends over 13 amino acids. Between the trimmed V and J ends, which lost 2 bases and 10 bases, there was a span of 12 bases. Germline V lookup: CDR1 SNHLY, CDR2 FYNNEI. For the CDR3, the DNA is TGTGCCAGCAGTGAATTAATGGGTGCTATTCAGTACTTC. This sequence encodes CASSELMGAIQYF.

The chain employs TRBV7-8 and TRBJ2-3, with TRBD2 identical over 10 bases. The trim removed 1 base at V and 2 bases at J, leaving 6 bases unmatched. Germline V lookup: CDR1 SGHVS, CDR2 FQNEAQ. The CDR3 sequence is 17 residues long. CDR3 in amino acids: CASSLGALAGFTDTQYF. CDR3 sequence (DNA): TGTGCCAGCAGCTTAGGGGCACTAGCGGGATTCACAGATACGCAGTATTTT.

The chain combines TRBV24-1 with TRBJ2-7; 12 bases map to TRBD2. V was clipped by 1 base and J by 4 bases; unmatched bases: 10. The CDR3 length is 18 residues. Germline values: CDR1 KGHDR, CDR2 SFDVKD. CDR3 nucleotide sequence: TGTGCCACCAGTGATTTTTCCACAGGACTAGCGGGGATTTACGAGCAGTACTTC. Its translation is CATSDFSTGLAGIYEQYF.

The rearrangement uses TRBV7-9 and TRBJ1-4; 8 bases fit TRBD1. J gave up 6 bases and V 6 bases, and 9 bases lay outside the gene matches. This CDR3 region has 15 residues. In germline, CDR1 is SEHNR, CDR2 FQNEAQ (reference sequence). Written as DNA, the CDR3 is TGTGCCAGCAGAGCTATGGACAGGGCGGATGAAAAACTGTTTTTT. Its protein is CASRAMDRADEKLFF.

The chain links TRBV13 to TRBJ2-3; TRBD1 might be the D (5 bases). Germline lookup yields CDR1 PRHDT and CDR2 FYEKMQ (reference sequence). Trimming left V 5 bases short and J 7 bases short, with 16 bases between. The CDR3 has 14 residues. The CDR3 loop is CASSDGQVRNTQYF. CDR3 in DNA: TGTGCCAGCAGCGATGGACAAGTTCGAAATACGCAGTATTTT.

CDR3 loop: CASRFDLLSTEAFF. Written as DNA, the CDR3 is TGCGCCAGCAGGTTCGACCTGCTGAGTACTGAAGCTTTCTTT. The gene calls are TRBV5-1 and TRBJ1-1; D unresolved. CDR3 length equals 14 residues. V lost 5 bases and J 5 bases, leaving 16 bases between the germline ends. In germline, CDR1 is SGHRS, CDR2 YFSETQ.

The V call is TRBV12-3 or TRBV12-4, the J call TRBJ1-2; no clear D gene. The V end was cut by 6 bases, the J end by 8 bases, with 13 bases between. This CDR3 has 12 residues. The DNA for the CDR3 is TGTGCCAGCAGCAGTACGGAAGTCGGCTACACCTTC. It is translated as CASSSTEVGYTF.

V usage is TRBV19 and J usage is TRBJ1-5; 7 nucleotides align to TRBD1. CDR3 length equals 15 residues. V was clipped by 5 bases and J by 2 bases; unmatched bases: 6. Germline V gene data show CDR1 as LNHDA and CDR2 as SQIVND (reference sequence). CDR3 residues: CASSLSGTGNQPQHF. The CDR3 region has the DNA TGTGCCAGTAGTCTATCCGGGACAGGCAATCAGCCCCAGCATTTT.

The rearrangement joins TRBV5-1 to TRBJ2-1, with D maybe TRBD1 (6 bases). Germline V gene sequence: CDR1 SGHRS, CDR2 YFSETQ. The V end lost 3 bases, the J end lost 5 bases, and 12 bases lay between the germline ends. This CDR3 has 14 amino acids. The CDR3 DNA sequence: TGCGCCAGCAGCTCGCAAACAGGGAACAATGAGCAGTTCTTC. Its translation: CASSSQTGNNEQFF.

CDR3 in amino acids: CAISEDTGPNTEAFF. CDR3 bases: TGTGCCATCAGTGAGGACACAGGCCCGAACACTGAAGCTTTCTTT. The chain recombines TRBV10-3 with TRBJ1-1; D possibly corresponds to TRBD1 (5 bases). This CDR3 has 15 residues. Trimming pared 2 bases from V and 1 base from J, leaving 11 bases between. Germline V gene data show CDR1 as ENHRY and CDR2 as SYGVKD.

The rearrangement uses TRBV7-3 and TRBJ2-3, with TRBD2 as a possible D gene (7 bases). V was clipped by 1 base and J by 5 bases, with 25 bases between them. The CDR3 spans 19 residues. The germline V gene encodes CDR1 SGHTA and CDR2 FQGTGA. CDR3 residues: CASSLKGGLASGVQDTQYF. The CDR3, as DNA: TGTGCCAGCAGCTTAAAGGGGGGACTCGCGAGCGGGGTCCAAGATACGCAGTATTTT.

V usage is TRBV3-1 (or the pseudogene TRBV3-2) and J usage is TRBJ2-5; D remains ambiguous. V was trimmed by 2 bases and J by 0 bases, leaving 1 base between them. CDR3 length: 12 amino acids. Looked up from germline, CDR1 is LGHDT and CDR2 is YNNKEL (reference sequence). CDR3 nucleotides: TGTGCCAGCAGCCAAAACCAAGAGACCCAGTACTTC. This gives the protein CASSQNQETQYF.

This chain links TRBV25-1 with TRBJ1-1; no firm D call. V was trimmed by 8 bases and J by 0 bases, leaving 10 bases between them. The CDR3 extends over 13 amino acids. Germline V gene data show CDR1 as MGHDK and CDR2 as SYGVNS. CDR3 bases: TGTGCCAGCGCCTCGGGGTTGAACACTGAAGCTTTCTTT. It yields the protein CASASGLNTEAFF.

J is TRBJ1-5 and V is TRBV6-5, with D perhaps matching TRBD1 (5 bases). Looked up from germline, CDR1 is MNHEY and CDR2 is SVGAGI. The CDR3 has 13 residues. The V and J ends lost 9 bases and 5 bases respectively, with 14 bases between them. The CDR3 DNA sequence: TGTGCCAGTGAGGGGCGGCCGGATCAGCCCCAGCATTTT. Protein: CASEGRPDQPQHF.

The CDR3 sequence is CASSIEGTREAFF. CDR3 nucleotide sequence: TGTGCCAGTAGTATTGAGGGTACCCGTGAAGCTTTCTTT. The chain has TRBV19 and TRBJ1-1; no reliable D call. The CDR3 length is 13 residues. The V gene's germline CDR1 is LNHDA and CDR2 SQIVND (reference sequence). V shed 3 bases and J shed 7 bases, with 12 bases lying between them. Using reference TRBV19 and TRBJ1-1 for the parts outside the CDR3, the full variable domain is DGGITQSPKYLFRKEGQNVTLSCEQNLNHDAMYWYRQDPGQGLRLIYYSQIVNDFQKGDIAEGYSVSREKKESFPLTVTSAQKNPTAFYLCASSIEGTREAFFGQGTRLTVV.

This chain connects TRBV7-9 to TRBJ2-5; 7 bases fit TRBD1. CDR3 length: 14 amino acids. Per the germline V gene, CDR1 is SEHNR and CDR2 is FQNEAQ (reference sequence). Germline trimming cut 5 bases from V and 5 bases from J; bases unmatched to any gene: 8. The CDR3 reads CASSPPQGWETQYF. The CDR3 bases are TGTGCCAGCAGCCCCCCACAGGGGTGGGAGACCCAGTACTTC.

With respect to this clone: Other DNA variants within this sample encode the same CDR3. CDR3 sequence: CASSLETGLYEQYF. The CDR3 nucleotides are TGCGCCAGCAGCTTGGAAACAGGGCTCTACGAGCAGTACTTC. The chain links TRBV5-1 to TRBJ2-7; possible D gene TRBD1, 6 bases. CDR1 is SGHRS and CDR2 is YFSETQ in the germline V gene. V lost 0 bases and J lost 3, with 10 bases in between. This CDR3 comprises 14 residues.

The V call is TRBV7-2, the J call TRBJ1-3, with D uncertain. The V end was cut by 8 bases, the J end by 2 bases, with 10 bases between. The CDR3 totals 13 residues. Germline V gene data show CDR1 as SGHTA and CDR2 as FQGNSA. The CDR3 DNA reads TGTGCCAGCTCCCAGCAGGCTGGAAACACCATATATTTT. It encodes CASSQQAGNTIYF.

The genes are TRBV30 and TRBJ1-4; D is undetermined. This CDR3 is built from 15 residues. Germline values: CDR1 GTSNPN, CDR2 SVGIG (reference sequence). V was pared by 0 bases and J by 5 bases, with 13 bases between. Here the CDR3 reads CAWSVGTATNEKLFF. The CDR3 DNA sequence: TGTGCCTGGAGTGTAGGTACAGCTACGAATGAAAAACTGTTTTTT.

The CDR3 nucleotides read TGTGCCAGCAGCAGGGGGATCTACAATGAGCAGTTCTTC. Protein sequence: CASSRGIYNEQFF. The genes are TRBV11-3 and TRBJ2-1, with D tentatively TRBD1 (6 bases). CDR3 length: 13 residues. Deletions cut 5 bases from V and 3 bases from J, with 8 bases between. Germline-derived CDR1 and CDR2 are SGHNT and YENEEA.

This chain uses TRBV4-1 with TRBJ2-1; D possibly uses TRBD1 or TRBD2 (7 bases each). Trimming left V 4 bases short and J 10 bases short, with 20 bases between. CDR1 and CDR2 from the germline V gene are MGHRA and YSYEKL. The CDR3 contains 15 residues. The CDR3 is CASSLRGAGGVEQFF. CDR3 coding DNA: TGCGCCAGCAGCCTCAGAGGGGCAGGGGGGGTCGAGCAGTTCTTC.

The chain links TRBV3-1 (or the pseudogene TRBV3-2) to TRBJ1-2; 8 bases are a match to TRBD1. Germline CDR1 is LGHDT and CDR2 is YNNKEL (reference sequence). The V gene end was trimmed by 4 bases and the J gene end by 5 bases; junction bases not matched to a gene: 9. This CDR3 is built from 15 residues. CDR3 nucleotides: TGTGCCAGCAGCCGACAGGGGATCCTCGAATATGGCTACACCTTC. Translated: CASSRQGILEYGYTF.

The rearrangement uses TRBV19 and TRBJ1-1; D remains unclear. The CDR3 covers 14 residues. The V end lost 4 bases, the J end lost 0 bases, and 9 bases lay between the germline ends. Per germline, CDR1 LNHDA and CDR2 SQIVND (reference sequence). The CDR3: CASSTPSLNTEAFF. CDR3 in DNA: TGTGCCAGTAGTACACCCAGCCTGAACACTGAAGCTTTCTTT.

The CDR3 sequence is CASSPRAGNQPQHF. The CDR3 nucleotides read TGTGCCAGCAGTCCCAGGGCTGGAAATCAGCCCCAGCATTTT. J is TRBJ1-5 and V is TRBV27, with D perhaps TRBD1 (5 bases). From germline, CDR1 is MNHEY and CDR2 SMNVEV (reference sequence). V gave up 5 bases and J gave up 4 bases, with 12 bases separating them. This CDR3 comprises 14 residues.

V and J are TRBV30 and TRBJ1-6; TRBD1 agrees at 8 bases. With 5 bases clipped from V and 9 bases from J, the junction kept 9 bases outside the gene matches. This CDR3 spans 14 amino acids. Per germline, CDR1 GTSNPN and CDR2 SVGIG (reference sequence). The CDR3 is CAWVTGTGFSPLHF. CDR3 in DNA: TGTGCCTGGGTAACCGGGACAGGTTTTTCACCCCTCCACTTT. The complete variable domain, with remaining parts taken from reference TRBV30 and TRBJ1-6, reads SQTIHQWPATLVQPVGSPLSLECTVEGTSNPNLYWYRQAAGRGLQLLFYSVGIGQISSEVPQNLSASRPQDRQFILSSKKLLLSDSGFYLCAWVTGTGFSPLHFGNGTRLTVT.

The chain recombines TRBV5-1 with TRBJ2-1; 14 bases align to TRBD2. Germline trimming cut 0 bases from V and 0 bases from J; bases unmatched to any gene: 11. The CDR3 has 21 residues. Germline V gene lookup returns CDR1 SGHRS and CDR2 YFSETQ. The CDR3 nucleotides read TGCGCCAGCAGCTTGGGTCCCGGGACTAGCGGGGGCCCAAGCTCCTACAATGAGCAGTTCTTC. Its protein product is CASSLGPGTSGGPSSYNEQFF. Full variable domain (rest looked up from reference TRBV5-1 and TRBJ2-1): KAGVTQTPRYLIKTRGQQVTLSCSPISGHRSVSWYQQTPGQGLQFLFEYFSETQRNKGNFPGRFSGRQFSNSRSEMNVSTLELGDSALYLCASSLGPGTSGGPSSYNEQFFGPGTRLTVL.

The chain joins TRBV24-1 to TRBJ2-2; 8 bases are shared with TRBD1. Germline V gene data show CDR1 as KGHDR and CDR2 as SFDVKD. Losses at the gene ends were 3 bases for V and 3 bases for J; bases not matched to a gene: 11. The CDR3 is made up of 18 amino acids. CDR3 loop: CATSDPLQGGDYTGELFF. CDR3 nucleotide sequence: TGTGCCACCAGTGATCCTCTACAGGGGGGCGACTACACCGGGGAGCTGTTTTTT.

This clone has more than one count but fewer than ten. This rearrangement joins TRBV6-5 to TRBJ1-2, with D perhaps matching TRBD1 (5 bases). V was clipped by 6 bases and J by 8 bases, with 19 bases between them. Germline CDR1 reads MNHEY; CDR2 reads SVGAGI. This CDR3 region has 14 residues. The CDR3 DNA reads as TGTGCCAGCAGATCCGGGACGGAGTTAGGAGGCTACACCTTC. Protein: CASRSGTELGGYTF.

The chain has TRBV5-8 and TRBJ1-5; D might be TRBD1 (6 bases). The CDR3 consists of 16 residues. V shed 0 bases and J shed 1 base, with 11 bases lying between them. Looked up from germline, CDR1 is SGHTS and CDR2 is YDEGEE. CDR3 in amino acids: CASSLDRVMSNQPQHF. The CDR3 region has the DNA TGTGCCAGCAGCTTGGACAGGGTGATGAGCAATCAGCCCCAGCATTTT.

The chain couples TRBV5-6 to TRBJ2-1; 9 positions match TRBD1. The CDR3 runs 16 residues. Germline CDR1 SGHDT, CDR2 YYEEEE. V lost 0 bases, J lost 12 bases, and 13 bases stayed unmatched. The DNA for the CDR3 is TGTGCCAGCAGCTTGGCCTCCGGGACAGGGACAGGGAGGCAGTTCTTC. Its translation is CASSLASGTGTGRQFF.